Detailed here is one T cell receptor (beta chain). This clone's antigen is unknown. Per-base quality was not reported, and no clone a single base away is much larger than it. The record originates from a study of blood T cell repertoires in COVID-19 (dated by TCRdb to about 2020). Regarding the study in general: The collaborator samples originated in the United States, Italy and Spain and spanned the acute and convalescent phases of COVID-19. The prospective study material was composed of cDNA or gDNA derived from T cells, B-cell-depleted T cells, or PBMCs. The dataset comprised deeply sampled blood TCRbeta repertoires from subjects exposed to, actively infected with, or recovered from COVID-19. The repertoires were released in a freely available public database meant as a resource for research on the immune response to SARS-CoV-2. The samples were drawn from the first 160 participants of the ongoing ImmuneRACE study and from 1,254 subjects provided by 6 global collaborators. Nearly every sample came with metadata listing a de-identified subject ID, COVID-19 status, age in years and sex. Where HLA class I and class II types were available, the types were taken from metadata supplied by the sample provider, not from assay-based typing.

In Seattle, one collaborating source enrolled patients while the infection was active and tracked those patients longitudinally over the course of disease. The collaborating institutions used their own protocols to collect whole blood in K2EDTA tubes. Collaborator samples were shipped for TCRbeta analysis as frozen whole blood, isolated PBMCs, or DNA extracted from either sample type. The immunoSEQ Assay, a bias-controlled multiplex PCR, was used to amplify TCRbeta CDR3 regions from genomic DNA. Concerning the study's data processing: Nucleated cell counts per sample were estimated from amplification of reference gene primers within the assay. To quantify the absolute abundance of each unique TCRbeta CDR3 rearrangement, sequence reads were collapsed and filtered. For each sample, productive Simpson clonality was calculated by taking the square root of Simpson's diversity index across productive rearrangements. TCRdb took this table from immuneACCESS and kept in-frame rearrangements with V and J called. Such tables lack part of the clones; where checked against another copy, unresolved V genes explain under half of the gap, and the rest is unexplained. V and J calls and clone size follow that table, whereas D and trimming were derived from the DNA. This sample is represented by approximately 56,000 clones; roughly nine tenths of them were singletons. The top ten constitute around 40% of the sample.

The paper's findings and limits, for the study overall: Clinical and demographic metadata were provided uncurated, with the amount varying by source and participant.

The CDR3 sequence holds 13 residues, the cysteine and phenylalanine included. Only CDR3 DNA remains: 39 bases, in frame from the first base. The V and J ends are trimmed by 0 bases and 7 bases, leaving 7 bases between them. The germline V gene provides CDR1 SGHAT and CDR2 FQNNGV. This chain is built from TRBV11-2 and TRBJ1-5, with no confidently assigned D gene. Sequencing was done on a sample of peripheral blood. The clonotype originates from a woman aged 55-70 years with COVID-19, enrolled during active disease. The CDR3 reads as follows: CASSLDSGQPQHF. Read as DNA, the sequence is TGTGCCAGCAGCTTAGATTCGGGACAGCCCCAGCATTTT. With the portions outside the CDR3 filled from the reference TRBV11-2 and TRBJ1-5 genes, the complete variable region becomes EAGVAQSPRYKIIEKRQSVAFWCNPISGHATLYWYQQILGQGPKLLIQFQNNGVVDDSQLPKDRFSAERLKGVDSTLKIQPAKLEDSAVYLCASSLDSGQPQHFGDGTRLSIL.